Presented here are 29 T cell receptor beta chains from one specimen sequenced in a study of T cell changes during pregnancy in multiple sclerosis. The table came from immunoSEQ multiplex PCR; TCRdb's copy has only in-frame clones and leaves some out. Counted here are 45,000 to 65,000 clones, approximately 93% occurring once; the ten biggest clones make up 2.6%. The sample here was CD8+ T cells from peripheral blood mononuclear cells, taken in the third trimester of pregnancy. These receptors were obtained from a female donor with multiple sclerosis, enrolled in a pregnancy study.

The gene calls are TRBV28 and TRBJ2-7, with 7 bases matching TRBD1. CDR1 and CDR2 from the germline V gene are MDHEN and SYDVKM. V shed 3 bases, J shed 4 bases, and the junction held 15 bases outside the gene matches. This CDR3 has 17 amino acids. CDR3 region: CASSFVAGGSWQYEQYF. For the CDR3, the DNA is TGTGCCAGCAGTTTCGTGGCAGGGGGTTCGTGGCAATACGAGCAGTACTTC.

The chain recombines TRBV5-6 with TRBJ2-5, with a possible D match to TRBD1 (6 bases). The V and J ends lost 0 bases and 2 bases respectively, with 17 bases between them. The germline gives CDR1 SGHDT, CDR2 YYEEEE. The CDR3 loop spans 17 amino acids. CDR3 DNA sequence: TGTGCCAGCAGCTTGGCCAAGTGGGACAACCTGCAAGAGACCCAGTACTTC. It translates to CASSLAKWDNLQETQYF. Variable domain in full (rest from reference TRBV5-6 and TRBJ2-5): DAGVTQSPTHLIKTRGQQVTLRCSPKSGHDTVSWYQQALGQGPQFIFQYYEEEERQRGNFPDRFSGHQFPNYSSELNVNALLLGDSALYLCASSLAKWDNLQETQYFGPGTRLLVL.

With respect to this clone: A junction boundary mismatches the germline segment, possibly from a read error. The chain joins TRBV6-1 to TRBJ1-5, with a weak D call TRBD1 (6 bases). CDR1 is MNHNS and CDR2 is SASEGT in the germline V gene. This CDR3 contains 16 residues. The CDR3 spells CASREGGPLSNQPQHF. CDR3 coding DNA: TGTGCCAGCAGAGAAGGGGGGCCCCTAAGCAATCAGCCCCAGCATTTT.

The chain employs TRBV28 and TRBJ1-1, with a weak D call TRBD1 (5 bases). Looked up from germline, CDR1 is MDHEN and CDR2 is SYDVKM. V lost 6 bases and J lost 1, with 27 bases in between. This CDR3 is built from 19 residues. The CDR3 spells CASSPPGTSTRDSNTEAFF. In nucleotides, the CDR3 is TGTGCCAGCAGCCCCCCGGGGACCTCGACCCGGGACTCGAACACTGAAGCTTTCTTT.

V is TRBV30 and J is TRBJ2-1; D call uncertain. Between the trimmed V and J ends, which lost 0 bases and 4 bases, there was a span of 16 bases. Germline-derived CDR1 and CDR2 are GTSNPN and SVGIG (reference sequence). The CDR3 has 16 residues. The CDR3 DNA reads TGTGCCTGGAGTGTCTTCAGCGAGTTCCTTTACAATGAGCAGTTCTTC. It translates to CAWSVFSEFLYNEQFF. Drawing the rest from reference TRBV30 and TRBJ2-1, the complete variable domain is SQTIHQWPATLVQPVGSPLSLECTVEGTSNPNLYWYRQAAGRGLQLLFYSVGIGQISSEVPQNLSASRPQDRQFILSSKKLLLSDSGFYLCAWSVFSEFLYNEQFFGPGTRLTVL.

The chain carries TRBV4-1 and TRBJ1-1; D might be TRBD1 (5 bases). This CDR3 comprises 15 residues. Trimming took off 1 base at V and 2 bases at J, with 11 bases between the two ends. Germline V gene sequence: CDR1 MGHRA, CDR2 YSYEKL. The CDR3 DNA reads TGCGCCAGCAGCCAAGTCGGGGGGACTAACACTGAAGCTTTCTTT. This translates into CASSQVGGTNTEAFF.

The genes are TRBV7-9 and TRBJ2-5, with 7 bases that match TRBD1. V dropped 5 bases and J dropped 3; count of bases not matched to a gene: 6. The CDR3 has 14 amino acids. Germline assignment: CDR1 SEHNR and CDR2 FQNEAQ (reference sequence). In nucleotides, the CDR3 is TGTGCCAGCAGCCGGGGACAGCCGAAAGAGACCCAGTACTTC. Protein sequence: CASSRGQPKETQYF.

The gene calls are TRBV19 and TRBJ1-1; TRBD1 might be the D (5 bases). Germline values: CDR1 LNHDA, CDR2 SQIVND (reference sequence). Trimming left V 6 bases short and J 1 base short, with 12 bases between. The CDR3 is made up of 14 amino acids. As DNA, the CDR3 is TGTGCCAGTAGATGGGGGACTCCGAACACTGAAGCTTTCTTT. This sequence encodes CASRWGTPNTEAFF.

The J gene is TRBJ2-1, the V gene TRBV5-4; 9 bases fit TRBD2. Germline CDR1 is SGHNT and CDR2 is YYREEE (reference sequence). V shed 5 bases, J shed 3 bases, and the junction held 6 bases outside the gene matches. CDR3 length equals 15 residues. CDR3 coding DNA: TGTGCCAGCAGTCCGAGCGGGAGGTTCTACAATGAGCAGTTCTTC. This sequence encodes CASSPSGRFYNEQFF. The complete variable domain, with remaining parts taken from reference TRBV5-4 and TRBJ2-1, reads ETGVTQSPTHLIKTRGQQVTLRCSSQSGHNTVSWYQQALGQGPQFIFQYYREEENGRGNFPPRFSGLQFPNYSSELNVNALELDDSALYLCASSPSGRFYNEQFFGPGTRLTVL.

In its sample, this clone was seen once. This rearrangement joins TRBV27 to TRBJ1-2; weak D call: TRBD1 (6 bases). CDR1 is MNHEY and CDR2 is SMNVEV in the germline V gene (reference sequence). V lost 10 bases to trimming and J lost 6 bases, with 15 bases between them. The CDR3 totals 12 residues. The CDR3 here is CATTSAGDGYTF. The CDR3 DNA sequence: TGTGCCACCACGTCGGCAGGGGATGGCTACACCTTC.

The V gene is TRBV7-6, the J gene TRBJ1-4; TRBD1 might be the D (6 bases). This CDR3 region has 17 residues. Trimming removed 5 bases from V and 0 bases from J, with 16 bases in between. The germline V gene encodes CDR1 SGHVS and CDR2 FNYEAQ. CDR3 in DNA: TGTGCCAGCAGCCCGAGGGGGATTACAGCAACTAATGAAAAACTGTTTTTT. This translates into CASSPRGITATNEKLFF.

The chain recombines TRBV4-1 with TRBJ2-1; D uncertain. V was trimmed by 1 base and J by 2 bases, leaving 6 bases between them. From germline, CDR1 is MGHRA and CDR2 YSYEKL. The CDR3 is made up of 14 amino acids. CDR3 DNA: TGCGCCAGCAGCCAAGGAGAGGCCTACAATGAGCAGTTCTTC. It is translated as CASSQGEAYNEQFF.

This clone was detected only once. This chain uses TRBV4-2 with TRBJ2-3; 9 bases align to TRBD1. The length of the CDR3 is 17 residues. V lost 0 bases, J lost 5 bases, and 9 bases stayed unmatched. Per the germline V gene, CDR1 is LGHNA and CDR2 is YNFKEQ. The CDR3 region has the DNA TGTGCCAGCAGCCAAGATGGTGGGGGACAGGGCAGAGATACGCAGTATTTT. The encoded protein is CASSQDGGGQGRDTQYF.

V usage is TRBV7-9 and J usage is TRBJ1-5; D call uncertain. Trimming took off 1 base at V and 4 bases at J, with 11 bases between the two ends. CDR1 SEHNR and CDR2 FQNEAQ come from the germline V gene (reference sequence). This CDR3 is built from 15 residues. The DNA of the CDR3 is TGTGCCAGCAGCTTAGGCCCGGGAGGGAATCAGCCCCAGCATTTT. The encoded protein is CASSLGPGGNQPQHF. The full variable domain, with the rest looked up from reference TRBV7-9 and TRBJ1-5, is DTGVSQNPRHKITKRGQNVTFRCDPISEHNRLYWYRQTLGQGPEFLTYFQNEAQLEKSRLLSDRFSAERPKGSFSTLEIQRTEQGDSAMYLCASSLGPGGNQPQHFGDGTRLSIL.

This chain connects TRBV12-5 to TRBJ2-1, with 9 bases matching TRBD2. The J segment lost 5 bases and the V segment lost 2 bases, leaving 7 bases of the junction unmatched. The CDR3 contains 16 residues. From germline, CDR1 is LGHNT and CDR2 FRNRAP. Here the CDR3 reads CASGLTASGANNEQFF. The DNA for the CDR3 is TGTGCTAGTGGTTTGACGGCTAGCGGGGCGAACAATGAGCAGTTCTTC.

The chain has TRBV6-4 and TRBJ2-2, with a weak D call TRBD2 (5 bases). This CDR3 has 14 residues. Trimming shortened V by 6 bases and J by 3 bases, and 11 bases separated the two germline ends. Germline V gene sequence: CDR1 MRHNA, CDR2 SNTAGT. The CDR3: CASRVGVDTGELFF. The CDR3 nucleotides read TGTGCCAGCAGGGTGGGAGTGGACACCGGGGAGCTGTTTTTT.

This chain joins TRBV10-3 and TRBJ2-1; 7 bases line up with TRBD2. The germline V gene encodes CDR1 ENHRY and CDR2 SYGVKD. This CDR3 has 16 amino acids. V gave up 6 bases and J gave up 12 bases; unmatched junction bases: 20. The DNA for the CDR3 is TGTGCCATCAGCCCCTACCTGGCGGGAGTATCCATCGGGCAGTTCTTC. Protein sequence: CAISPYLAGVSIGQFF.

The chain has TRBV7-6 and TRBJ2-2; D call uncertain. Trimming removed 1 base from V and 7 bases from J, with 7 bases in between. The length of the CDR3 is 13 residues. Germline V gives CDR1 SGHVS, CDR2 FNYEAQ. The chain's CDR3 is CASSLGQYGELFF. In nucleotides, the CDR3 is TGTGCCAGCAGCTTAGGGCAGTACGGGGAGCTGTTTTTT.

The rearrangement uses TRBV7-9 and TRBJ1-1, with D maybe TRBD1 (6 bases). V was clipped by 1 base and J by 0 bases, with 21 bases between them. The CDR3 spans 19 residues. Germline CDR1 is SEHNR and CDR2 is FQNEAQ (reference sequence). The CDR3 region has the DNA TGTGCCAGCAGCTTAGTCGTTTTTAGACAGGAAGCTATGAACACTGAAGCTTTCTTT. It translates to CASSLVVFRQEAMNTEAFF.

This chain joins TRBV28 and TRBJ2-5; tentative D call: TRBD1 (6 bases). The V and J ends lost 3 bases and 3 bases respectively, with 29 bases between them. CDR1 is MDHEN and CDR2 is SYDVKM in the germline V gene. The CDR3 extends over 20 amino acids. The CDR3 loop is CASSFPLPRDIFFSEETQYF. CDR3 DNA sequence: TGTGCCAGCAGTTTCCCGTTGCCCAGGGACATTTTCTTTTCGGAAGAGACCCAGTACTTC.

This clone occurred once. This rearrangement joins TRBV27 to TRBJ2-1; 11 positions match TRBD2. The V segment lost 3 bases and the J segment 4 bases; nucleotides outside the gene matches: 2. CDR3 length: 15 amino acids. Per the germline V gene, CDR1 is MNHEY and CDR2 is SMNVEV (reference sequence). CDR3 loop: CASSFTSGGYNEQFF. The CDR3 DNA sequence: TGTGCCAGCAGTTTCACTAGCGGGGGATACAATGAGCAGTTCTTC.

The gene calls are TRBV7-9 and TRBJ2-2; D is perhaps TRBD2 (6 bases). Germline lookup yields CDR1 SEHNR and CDR2 FQNEAQ (reference sequence). This CDR3 has 16 amino acids. V dropped 4 bases and J dropped 5 bases, with 17 bases sitting between them. CDR3 sequence (DNA): TGTGCCAGCAGCTCCCCTAGCGTCGCGCGGACCGGGGAGCTGTTTTTT. It yields the protein CASSSPSVARTGELFF.

V and J are TRBV6-6 and TRBJ1-5; the D is unclear. Per the germline V gene, CDR1 is MNHNY and CDR2 is SVGAGI (reference sequence). Trimming took 7 bases from V and 8 from J, leaving 15 bases between them. The CDR3 loop spans 13 amino acids. CDR3 protein: CASTYRVSEPQHF. For the CDR3, the DNA is TGTGCCAGCACCTACCGGGTTTCGGAGCCCCAGCATTTT.

The V gene is TRBV19, the J gene TRBJ2-7, with TRBD1 matching over 8 bases. V dropped 6 bases and J dropped 5; count of bases not matched to a gene: 12. This CDR3 contains 15 residues. Germline CDR1 LNHDA, CDR2 SQIVND (reference sequence). The CDR3: CASSAPRTGLHEQYF. DNA of the CDR3: TGTGCCAGTAGCGCCCCCCGGACAGGGCTCCACGAGCAGTACTTC. The whole variable domain, remainder taken from reference TRBV19 and TRBJ2-7, is DGGITQSPKYLFRKEGQNVTLSCEQNLNHDAMYWYRQDPGQGLRLIYYSQIVNDFQKGDIAEGYSVSREKKESFPLTVTSAQKNPTAFYLCASSAPRTGLHEQYFGPGTRLTVT.

CDR3 nucleotides: TGTGCCAGCAGCTTAGTAGACAGGGATCCTCATGGCTACACCTTC. Its protein is CASSLVDRDPHGYTF. The chain couples TRBV13 to TRBJ1-2; 7 positions match TRBD1. The CDR3 is made up of 15 amino acids. With 1 base clipped from V and 6 bases from J, the junction kept 8 bases outside the gene matches. The germline CDR1 and CDR2 sequences are PRHDT and FYEKMQ (reference sequence).

The gene calls are TRBV19 and TRBJ1-2; 7 nucleotides agree with TRBD1. The CDR3 contains 13 residues. Trimming at V came to 5 bases and at J to 5 bases, leaving 5 bases not matched to a gene. In germline, CDR1 is LNHDA, CDR2 SQIVND (reference sequence). CDR3 residues: CASSSAGGYGYTF. CDR3 nucleotide sequence: TGTGCCAGTAGTTCGGCAGGGGGGTATGGCTACACCTTC. The full variable domain, its missing parts supplied by reference TRBV19 and TRBJ1-2, is DGGITQSPKYLFRKEGQNVTLSCEQNLNHDAMYWYRQDPGQGLRLIYYSQIVNDFQKGDIAEGYSVSREKKESFPLTVTSAQKNPTAFYLCASSSAGGYGYTFGSGTRLTVV.

The chain has TRBV6-5 and TRBJ2-7; 10 bases align to TRBD1. Germline V gives CDR1 MNHEY, CDR2 SVGAGI. The CDR3 contains 15 residues. With V trimmed by 2 bases and J by 7 bases, 8 bases remained unmatched. The CDR3 protein is CASSYQGQGTGEQYF. For the CDR3, the DNA is TGTGCCAGCAGTTACCAGGGACAGGGGACGGGGGAGCAGTACTTC.

This rearrangement joins TRBV7-3 to TRBJ2-1; 11 nucleotides line up with TRBD2. CDR3 length: 18 residues. V shed 1 base, J shed 2 bases, and the junction held 7 bases outside the gene matches. Germline CDR1 reads SGHTA; CDR2 reads FQGTGA. The CDR3 reads CASSLKRPSGGPYNEQFF. CDR3 sequence (DNA): TGTGCCAGCAGCTTAAAGAGGCCTAGCGGGGGGCCCTACAATGAGCAGTTCTTC.

The chain joins TRBV7-9 to TRBJ1-3; D is uncertain. CDR1 SEHNR and CDR2 FQNEAQ come from the germline V gene (reference sequence). The CDR3 runs 13 residues. The V and J ends lost 5 bases and 2 bases respectively, with 7 bases between them. The CDR3 sequence is CASSPSAGNTIYF. CDR3 bases: TGTGCCAGCAGCCCCTCCGCTGGAAACACCATATATTTT.